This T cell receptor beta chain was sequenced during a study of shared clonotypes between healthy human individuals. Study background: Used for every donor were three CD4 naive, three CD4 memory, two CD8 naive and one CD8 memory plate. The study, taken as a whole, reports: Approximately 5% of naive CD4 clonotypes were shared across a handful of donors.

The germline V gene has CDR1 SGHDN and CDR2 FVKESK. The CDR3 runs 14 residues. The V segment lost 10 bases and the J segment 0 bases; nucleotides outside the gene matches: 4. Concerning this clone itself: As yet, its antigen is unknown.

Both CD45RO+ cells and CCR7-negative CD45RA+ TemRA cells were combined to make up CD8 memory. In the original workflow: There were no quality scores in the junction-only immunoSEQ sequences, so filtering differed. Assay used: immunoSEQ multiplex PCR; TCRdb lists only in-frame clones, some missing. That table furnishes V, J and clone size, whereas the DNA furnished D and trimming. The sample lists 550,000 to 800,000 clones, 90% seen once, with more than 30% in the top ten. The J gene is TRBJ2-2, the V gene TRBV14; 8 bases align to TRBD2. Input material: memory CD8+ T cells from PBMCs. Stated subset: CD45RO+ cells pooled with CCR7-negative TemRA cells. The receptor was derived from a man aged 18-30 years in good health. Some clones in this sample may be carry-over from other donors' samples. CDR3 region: CATLGLANTGELFF. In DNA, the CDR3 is TGTGCCACCCTGGGACTAGCGAACACCGGGGAGCTGTTTTTT.